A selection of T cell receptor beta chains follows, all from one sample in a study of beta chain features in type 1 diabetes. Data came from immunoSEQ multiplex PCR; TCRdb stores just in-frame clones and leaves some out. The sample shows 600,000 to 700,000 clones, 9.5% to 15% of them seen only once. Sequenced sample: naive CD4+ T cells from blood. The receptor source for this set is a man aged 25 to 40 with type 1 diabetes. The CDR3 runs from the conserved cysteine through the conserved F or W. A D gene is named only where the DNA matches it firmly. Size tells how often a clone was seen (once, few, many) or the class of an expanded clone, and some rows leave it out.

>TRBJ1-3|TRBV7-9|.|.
TGTGCCAGCAGCTTAGACAGGTCCCCGAGCTCTGGAAACACCATATATTTT
CASSLDRSPSSGNTIYF
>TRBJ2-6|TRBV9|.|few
TGTGCCAGCAGCGTCATTGGCGCTGGGGCCAACGTCCTGACTTTC
CASSVIGAGANVLTF
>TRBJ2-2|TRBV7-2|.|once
TGTGCCAGCAGCCCCTGGGGCGGGGACGGGGAGCTGTTTTTT
CASSPWGGDGELFF
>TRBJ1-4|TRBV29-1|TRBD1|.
TGCAGCGCTTGGGACAGGGCGTCAACTAATGAAAAACTGTTTTTT
CSAWDRASTNEKLFF
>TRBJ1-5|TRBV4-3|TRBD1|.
TGCGCCAGCAGCGCGGACAGGGCGGGTCAGCCCCAGCATTTT
CASSADRAGQPQHF
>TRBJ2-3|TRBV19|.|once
TGTGCCAGTAGTATTATGACTGGCCCCACAGATACGCAGTATTTT
CASSIMTGPTDTQYF
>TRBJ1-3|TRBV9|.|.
TGTGCCAGCAGCGTAGGCCCTGGAAACACCATATATTTT
CASSVGPGNTIYF
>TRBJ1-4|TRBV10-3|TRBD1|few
TGTGCCATCAGTGAGGGGACAGGGGGAAATGAGAAACTGTTTTTT
CAISEGTGGNEKLFF
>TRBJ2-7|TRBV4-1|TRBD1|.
TGCGCCAGCAGCCACCTAGGACAGGGAAACTTCGAGCAGTACTTC
CASSHLGQGNFEQYF
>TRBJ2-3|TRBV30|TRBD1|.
TGTGCCTGGAGTATGACAGGGGATTTGGCAGATACGCAGTATTTT
CAWSMTGDLADTQYF
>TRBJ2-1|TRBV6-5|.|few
TGTGCCACCCGCTCTGGGCGGACCTTCAATGAGCAGTTCTTC
CATRSGRTFNEQFF
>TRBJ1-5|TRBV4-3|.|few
TGCGCCAGCAGCCAAGTCCCCGGTGGCCAGCCCCAGCATTTT
CASSQVPGGQPQHF
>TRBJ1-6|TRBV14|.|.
TGTGCCAGCAGCCAAGATTTGGGGAGGCAGAGGGCACCCCTCCACTTT
CASSQDLGRQRAPLHF
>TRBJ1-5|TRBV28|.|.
TGTGCCAGCAGTCCCTCACCGGGGGACGGTCAGCCCCAGCATTTT
CASSPSPGDGQPQHF
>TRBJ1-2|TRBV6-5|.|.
TGTGCCAGCAGTTACACGAACAGGGCGGACTATGGCTACACCTTC
CASSYTNRADYGYTF
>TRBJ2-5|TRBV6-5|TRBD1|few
TGTGCTTCCACGAAACAGGGGTTTCAAGAGACCCAGTACTTC
CASTKQGFQETQYF
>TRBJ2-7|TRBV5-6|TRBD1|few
TGTGCCAGCAGCGAGGTACCGGACAGGGCAGACGGGCAGTACTTC
CASSEVPDRADGQYF
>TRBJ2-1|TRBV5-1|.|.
TGCGCCAGCAGCTTGTCAGGGGATGAGCAGTTCTTC
CASSLSGDEQFF
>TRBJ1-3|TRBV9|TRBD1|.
TGTGCCAGCAGCGTTGGACAGGGCCTTGATCACACCATATATTTT
CASSVGQGLDHTIYF
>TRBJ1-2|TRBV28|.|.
TGTGCCAGCAGTTTGAACCTCCTTGGGACCTACACCTTC
CASSLNLLGTYTF
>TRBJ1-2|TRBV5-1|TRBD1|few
TGCGCCAGCAGCCGTCCGGGACAGGATTACTATGGCTACACCTTC
CASSRPGQDYYGYTF
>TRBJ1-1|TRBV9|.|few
TGTGCCAGCAGCGCAGGCAGACAGTTATTGAACACTGAAGCTTTCTTT
CASSAGRQLLNTEAFF
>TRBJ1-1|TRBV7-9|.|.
TGTGCCAGCCTAGACCTAGACAGGTCCCCGAACACTGAAGCTTTCTTT
CASLDLDRSPNTEAFF
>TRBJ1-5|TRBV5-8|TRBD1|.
TGTGCCAGCAGCTTCAGGACAGGGAGCAATCAGCCCCAGCATTTT
CASSFRTGSNQPQHF
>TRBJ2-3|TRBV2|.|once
TGTGCCAGCAGTGCGACAGGCCTGAGCACAGATACGCAGTATTTT
CASSATGLSTDTQYF
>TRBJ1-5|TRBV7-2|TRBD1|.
TGTGCCAGCAGCAAGGGGGCAGGCCTCGCTCAGCCCCAGCATTTT
CASSKGAGLAQPQHF
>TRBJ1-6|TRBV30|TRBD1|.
TGTGCCTGGACTGGGACAGGAACTTCACCCCTCCACTTT
CAWTGTGTSPLHF
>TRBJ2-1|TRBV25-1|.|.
TGTGCCAGCAGTCCCTTTTGGTCAGGGTATAAGGGCAATGAGCAGTTCTTC
CASSPFWSGYKGNEQFF
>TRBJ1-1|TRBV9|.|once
TGTGCCAGCAGCGGGACCGGCGACACTGAAGCTTTCTTT
CASSGTGDTEAFF
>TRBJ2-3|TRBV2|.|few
TGTGCCAGTAACGGGGCTAGCGCTGGGGATACGCAGTATTTT
CASNGASAGDTQYF
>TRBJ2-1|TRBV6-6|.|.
TGTGCCAGCAGTTACTCTACTAATGAGCAGTTCTTC
CASSYSTNEQFF
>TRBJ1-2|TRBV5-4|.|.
TGTGCCAGCAGCTTCGATGGGGACTATGGCTACACCTTC
CASSFDGDYGYTF
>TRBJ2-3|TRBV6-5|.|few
TGTGCCAGCAGCCGTTCTACTGGGGCAGATACGCAGTATTTT
CASSRSTGADTQYF
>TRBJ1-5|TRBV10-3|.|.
TGTGCCATCAGTGAGACCCCAGGGTACGGCAATCAGCCCCAGCATTTT
CAISETPGYGNQPQHF
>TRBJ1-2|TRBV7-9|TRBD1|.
TGTGCCAGCAGTTCAGGCGGGACAGCCGTGATGAAGACCTTC
CASSSGGTAVMKTF
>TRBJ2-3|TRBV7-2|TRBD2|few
TGTGCCAGCAGCTCGCGGGGTAGCGGGGGGTTTACAGATACGCAGTATTTT
CASSSRGSGGFTDTQYF
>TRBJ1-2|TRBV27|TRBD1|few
TGTGCCAGCAGTCCGGGGACAGGCAGAGGGGGCTACACCTTC
CASSPGTGRGGYTF
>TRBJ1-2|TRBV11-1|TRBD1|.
TGTGCCAGCAGCTTAGGTCGACGGACAGGGTGGGACTATGGCTACACCTTC
CASSLGRRTGWDYGYTF
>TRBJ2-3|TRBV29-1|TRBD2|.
TGCAGCGTTGGACTAGCGGGGGCAGATACGCAGTATTTT
CSVGLAGADTQYF
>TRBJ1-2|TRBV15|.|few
TGTGCCACCAGCCACAGGAGCCTCGGTGGCTACACCTTC
CATSHRSLGGYTF
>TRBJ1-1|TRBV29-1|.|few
TGCAGCGTTTCGGTGAACACTGAAGCTTTCTTT
CSVSVNTEAFF
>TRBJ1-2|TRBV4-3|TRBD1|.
TGCGCCAGCAGCCAAGATTTGTTAGGAAGGGACAGGGGGAACTATGGCTACACCTTC
CASSQDLLGRDRGNYGYTF
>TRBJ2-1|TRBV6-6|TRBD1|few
TGTGCCAGCAGATTGACAGGGTTCCATGAGCAGTTCTTC
CASRLTGFHEQFF
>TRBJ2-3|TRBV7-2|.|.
TGTGCCAGCAGCTTCGCCGTCTATAGCAGGGGCACAGATACGCAGTATTTT
CASSFAVYSRGTDTQYF
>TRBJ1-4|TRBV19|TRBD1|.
TGTGCCAGTGCTGACAGGGGAGGAGAAGAAAAACTGTTTTTT
CASADRGGEEKLFF
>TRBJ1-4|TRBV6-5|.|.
TGTGCCAGCAGTTGGCTGAAGAATGAAAAACTGTTTTTT
CASSWLKNEKLFF